A single sample is the source of the 14 T cell receptor beta chains below, sequenced in a study of molecular identifiers for immune sequencing clone quantification. TCRdb used MiXCR to reprocess the PCR reads, holding one entry per CDR3 protein. The sample gives under 800,000 distinct CDR3 sequences, about 25% of which show up once; about 0.73% is in the top ten. The sequenced sample consisted of naive CD8+ T cells from blood, with Jurkat cell RNA spiked in. Subset indicated: FACS-sorted CD8+CD4-CCR7+CD45RA+ naive T cells. These receptors came from a human donor in good health. Some libraries in this study had Jurkat cell RNA spiked in.

V usage is TRBV7-9 and J usage is TRBJ1-1; possibly TRBD1 for D (5 bases). In germline, CDR1 is SEHNR, CDR2 FQNEAQ (reference sequence). The length of the CDR3 is 16 residues. V lost 3 bases to trimming and J lost 1 base, with 15 bases between them. The CDR3 region is CASSFGRGNPNTEAFF. CDR3 nucleotide sequence: TGTGCCAGCAGCTTTGGGAGGGGAAACCCGAACACTGAAGCTTTCTTT.

This clonotype was counted at least ten times. The CDR3 sequence: CASSLGRTGGFYNSPLHF. CDR3 coding DNA: TGTGCCAGCAGCTTAGGTCGGACAGGGGGCTTCTATAATTCACCCCTCCACTTT. The chain carries TRBV7-2 and TRBJ1-6; 11 positions agree with TRBD1. The J segment lost 3 bases and the V segment lost 1 base, leaving 5 bases of the junction unmatched. This CDR3 spans 18 amino acids. In germline, CDR1 is SGHTA, CDR2 FQGNSA.

This clonotype was recorded many times. The gene calls are TRBV20-1 and TRBJ2-7; D unclear. Trimming stripped 2 bases from V and 3 bases from J, with 11 bases between. The CDR3 contains 13 residues. The germline gives CDR1 DFQATT, CDR2 SNEGSKA (reference sequence). The CDR3 is CSARNLDDYEQYF. The DNA for the CDR3 is TGCAGTGCTAGAAATCTAGATGACTACGAGCAGTACTTC.

This clonotype came up a few times. The chain combines TRBV9 with TRBJ2-3, with D hard to call. The CDR3 has 15 residues. Trimming removed 4 bases at V and 2 bases at J, with 14 bases between. The germline CDR1 and CDR2 sequences are SGDLS and YYNGEE. The DNA of the CDR3 is TGTGCCAGCAGCCCCCTCTGGGCCGCCACAGATACGCAGTATTTT. Protein product: CASSPLWAATDTQYF.

This clonotype was detected ten times or more. The genes are TRBV20-1 and TRBJ2-5, with 9 bases that match TRBD1. This CDR3 is 16 amino acids long. Per the germline V gene, CDR1 is DFQATT and CDR2 is SNEGSKA (reference sequence). The V and J ends lost 0 bases and 0 bases, in that order; junction bases with no gene match: 5. This CDR3 reads CSARDGTGNYQETQYF. The CDR3 nucleotides read TGCAGTGCTAGAGACGGGACAGGGAATTACCAAGAGACCCAGTACTTC.

A word on this clonotype: A much bigger clone sits one base away, suggesting this may be a read error. J is TRBJ2-7 and V is TRBV7-9; D unresolved. The CDR3 runs 15 residues. Per the germline V gene, CDR1 is SEHNR and CDR2 is FQNEAQ (reference sequence). V shed 2 bases and J shed 9 bases, with 20 bases lying between them. This CDR3 reads CASSLLSYATDAQYF. CDR3 sequence (DNA): TGTGCCAGCAGCTTACTCAGTTACGCTACGGACGCGCAGTACTTC.

There are a few counts of this clonotype. The V gene is TRBV19, the J gene TRBJ1-1; TRBD1 agrees at 8 bases. Germline assignment: CDR1 LNHDA and CDR2 SQIVND (reference sequence). The V gene end was trimmed by 3 bases and the J gene end by 3 bases; junction bases not matched to a gene: 0. The CDR3 contains 13 residues. DNA for the CDR3: TGTGCCAGTAGTATGACAGGGGACACTGAAGCTTTCTTT. Its translation is CASSMTGDTEAFF.

This clonotype was counted many times. This sequence joins TRBV4-1 and TRBJ2-1; a weak D match, TRBD2 (6 bases). This CDR3 contains 15 residues. The V end was cut by 2 bases, the J end by 4 bases, with 12 bases between. CDR1 MGHRA and CDR2 YSYEKL come from the germline V gene. The CDR3 DNA sequence: TGCGCCAGCAGCCAAAGCCTGGGACTGTACAATGAGCAGTTCTTC. Its protein is CASSQSLGLYNEQFF.

The chain uses TRBV7-9 and TRBJ2-2; D might be TRBD2 (7 bases). CDR1 is SEHNR, CDR2 FQNEAQ, per germline (reference sequence). This CDR3 has 19 amino acids. Between the trimmed V and J ends, which lost 3 bases and 7 bases, there was a span of 27 bases. This chain's CDR3 is CASSFGTLSGGGPGGELFF. The CDR3 DNA reads TGTGCCAGCAGCTTCGGTACCCTATCTGGGGGGGGCCCAGGCGGGGAGCTGTTTTTT.

This clonotype was counted ten times or more. This chain links TRBV14 with TRBJ1-4; no reliable D call. V lost 0 bases to trimming and J lost 6 bases, with 11 bases between them. This CDR3 is built from 15 residues. CDR1 is SGHDN, CDR2 FVKESK, per germline. For the CDR3, the DNA is TGTGCCAGCAGCCAAGATAGCGGGATCGATGAAAAACTGTTTTTT. It yields the protein CASSQDSGIDEKLFF.

A note on this clonotype: Being one base from a much bigger clone, this may be a read error. This rearrangement joins TRBV28 to TRBJ1-1, with no clear D. CDR3 length equals 14 residues. Germline V gives CDR1 MDHEN, CDR2 SYDVKM. The CDR3 loop is CACSAQQLNTEAFF. The DNA of the CDR3 is TGTGCCTGCAGCGCACAACAGTTGAACACTGAAGCTTTCTTT.

This clonotype was found a few times. The CDR3 loop is CASSQTGTGDEKLFF. Here the CDR3 DNA reads TGTGCCAGCAGCCAAACCGGGACAGGGGATGAAAAACTGTTTTTT. The chain carries TRBV9 and TRBJ1-4; 10 bases align to TRBD1. Germline V gene data show CDR1 as SGDLS and CDR2 as YYNGEE. Trimming took 4 bases from V and 6 from J; bases not matched to a gene: 6. The length of the CDR3 is 15 residues.

Comments on this clonotype: This may arise from a read error, as a much more abundant clone is one base away. The V and J genes are TRBV29-1 and TRBJ1-1, with 9 bases matching TRBD1. CDR1 is SQVTM, CDR2 ANQGSEA, per germline. V trimming: 3 bases; J trimming: 6 bases; junction bases outside the gene matches: 8. The CDR3 is 14 residues long. The CDR3 here is CSVEGQGSRAEAFF. The CDR3 DNA reads as TGCAGCGTTGAGGGACAGGGCAGTCGGGCTGAAGCTTTCTTT.

Ten or more counts support this clonotype. The gene calls are TRBV24-1 and TRBJ2-1; D remains unclear. V shed 6 bases and J shed 7 bases, with 9 bases lying between them. The CDR3 has 12 residues. The V gene's germline CDR1 is KGHDR and CDR2 SFDVKD. CDR3 in amino acids: CATSLTENEQFF. Here the CDR3 DNA reads TGTGCCACCAGTCTCACAGAAAATGAGCAGTTCTTC.